This T cell receptor beta chain was observed in a study of cytomegalovirus exposure and HLA in healthy donors. Overall study context: Per a later analysis, the roughly 700 first-cohort and fewer than 150 validation repertoires shared one platform.

This CDR3 comprises 15 residues. To note about this clone: Its antigen is currently unknown.

Study observations and caveats: Reports credit the classifier with highly specific, highly sensitive diagnosis of cytomegalovirus status.

Assay used: immunoSEQ multiplex PCR; TCRdb lists only in-frame clones, some missing. The table has 300,000 to 350,000 clones, 88% seen once. The sample taken for sequencing was PBMCs. This clonotype was obtained from a man aged 25-40 years in good health and CMV-seronegative. This sequence joins TRBV7-5 and TRBJ1-2; the tabulated D call, TRBD1, remains unverified against the DNA. TRBV7-5 is classified as a pseudogene. The CDR3 loop is CVRSSTGDDDYGYTF. DNA for the CDR3: TGTGTCAGAAGCTCAACAGGGGACGATGACTATGGCTACACCTTC.